The entry below gives a single TCR beta chain sequence along with its context. Trimming removed 4 bases from V and 6 bases from J; junction bases left unmatched: 8. The CDR3 spans 17 residues. Germline lookup yields CDR1 SGHNT and CDR2 YYREEE (reference sequence). The record originates from a study of immune evolution from preneoplasia to lung adenocarcinoma. Produced via immunoSEQ multiplex PCR; TCRdb's table is partial and in-frame only. The sample holds thousands of clones, more than 70% seen once. What was sequenced was FFPE adjacent normal lung tissue. The receptor comes from a person aged 60-79 years with lung adenocarcinoma. This chain connects TRBV5-4 to TRBJ2-2; 14 bases map to TRBD2. The CDR3 reads CASSPGGLAGASGELFF. In nucleotides, the CDR3 is TGTGCCAGCAGCCCCGGGGGACTAGCGGGAGCATCCGGGGAGCTGTTTTTT.